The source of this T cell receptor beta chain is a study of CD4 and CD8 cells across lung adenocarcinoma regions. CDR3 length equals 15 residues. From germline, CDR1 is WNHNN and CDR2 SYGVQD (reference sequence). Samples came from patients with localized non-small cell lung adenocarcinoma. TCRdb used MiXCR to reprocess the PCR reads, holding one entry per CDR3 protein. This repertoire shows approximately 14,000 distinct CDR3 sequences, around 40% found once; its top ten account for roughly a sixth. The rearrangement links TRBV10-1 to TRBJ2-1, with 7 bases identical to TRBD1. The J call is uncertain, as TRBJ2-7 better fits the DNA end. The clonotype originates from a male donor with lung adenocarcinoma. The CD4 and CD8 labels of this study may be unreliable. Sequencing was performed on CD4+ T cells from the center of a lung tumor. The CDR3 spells CASSGIGGGIREQYF. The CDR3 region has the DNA TGCGCCAGCAGTGGAATAGGGGGCGGAATTCGCGAGCAGTACTTC.